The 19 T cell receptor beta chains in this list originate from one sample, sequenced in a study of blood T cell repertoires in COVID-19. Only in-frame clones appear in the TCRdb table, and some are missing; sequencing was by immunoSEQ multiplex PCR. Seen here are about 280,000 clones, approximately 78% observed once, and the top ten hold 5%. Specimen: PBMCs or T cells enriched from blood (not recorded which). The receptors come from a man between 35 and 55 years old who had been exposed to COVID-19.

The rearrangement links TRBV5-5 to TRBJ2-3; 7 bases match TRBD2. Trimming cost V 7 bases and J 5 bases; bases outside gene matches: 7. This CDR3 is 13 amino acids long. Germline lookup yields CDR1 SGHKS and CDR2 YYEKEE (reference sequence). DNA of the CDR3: TGTGCCAGCGAACTAGCGCCAGGAGATACGCAGTATTTT. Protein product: CASELAPGDTQYF.

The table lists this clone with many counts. The CDR3 loop is CASSSHSGANVLTF. The CDR3 DNA is TGTGCCAGCAGTTCCCATTCTGGGGCCAACGTCCTGACTTTC. The chain links TRBV6-5 to TRBJ2-6; D gene uncertain. The germline CDR1 and CDR2 sequences are MNHEY and SVGAGI. The CDR3 totals 14 residues. The V and J ends lost 4 bases and 1 base respectively, with 5 bases between them.

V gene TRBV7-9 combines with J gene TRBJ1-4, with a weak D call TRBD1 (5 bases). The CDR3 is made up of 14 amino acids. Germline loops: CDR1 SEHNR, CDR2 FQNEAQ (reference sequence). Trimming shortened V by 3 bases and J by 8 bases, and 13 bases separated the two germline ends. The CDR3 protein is CASSFSAGWEKLFF. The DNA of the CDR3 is TGTGCCAGCAGCTTCTCCGCAGGGTGGGAAAAACTGTTTTTT.

CDR3 sequence: CASSLQGGANEQFF. Written as DNA, the CDR3 is TGTGCCAGCAGCTTACAAGGGGGAGCCAATGAGCAGTTCTTC. This rearrangement joins TRBV11-2 to TRBJ2-1; D possibly corresponds to TRBD1 (6 bases). CDR1 and CDR2 (germline): SGHAT, FQNNGV. V was shortened by 2 bases and J by 6 bases, with 11 bases between the two germline ends. The CDR3 consists of 14 residues.

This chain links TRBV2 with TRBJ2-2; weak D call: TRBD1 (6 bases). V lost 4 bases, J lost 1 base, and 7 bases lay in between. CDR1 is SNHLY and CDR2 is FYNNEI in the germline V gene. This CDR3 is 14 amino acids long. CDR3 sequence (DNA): TGTGCCAGCAGTGTGGACAGGAACACCGGGGAGCTGTTTTTT. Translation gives CASSVDRNTGELFF. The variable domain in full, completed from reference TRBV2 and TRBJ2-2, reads EPEVTQTPSHQVTQMGQEVILRCVPISNHLYFYWYRQILGQKVEFLVSFYNNEISEKSEIFDDQFSVERPDGSNFTLKIRSTKLEDSAMYFCASSVDRNTGELFFGEGSRLTVL.

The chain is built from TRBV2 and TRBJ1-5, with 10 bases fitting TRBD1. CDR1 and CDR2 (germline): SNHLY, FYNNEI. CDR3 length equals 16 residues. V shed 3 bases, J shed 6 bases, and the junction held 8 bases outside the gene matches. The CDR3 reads CASSDPGRDRGQPQHF. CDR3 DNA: TGTGCCAGCAGTGACCCAGGGCGGGACAGGGGTCAGCCCCAGCATTTT.

The CDR3 DNA sequence: TGTGCCAGCAGCCAAGGGGGGCAGGGGGCCCCAAGCTCTGGAAACACCATATATTTT. Translated, it gives CASSQGGQGAPSSGNTIYF. The V call is TRBV14, the J call TRBJ1-3; 8 nucleotides agree with TRBD1. V was pared by 1 base and J by 0 bases, with 11 bases of the junction left unmatched. This CDR3 comprises 19 residues. CDR1 is SGHDN, CDR2 FVKESK, per germline.

The CDR3 here is CASSYVREGVAFF. CDR3 DNA sequence: TGTGCCAGCAGTTACGTCAGGGAGGGCGTAGCTTTCTTT. The V gene is TRBV6-6, the J gene TRBJ1-1; TRBD1 is a possible D gene (5 bases). The CDR3 is 13 amino acids. The V and J ends lost 2 bases and 10 bases respectively, with 14 bases between them. The V gene's germline CDR1 is MNHNY and CDR2 SVGAGI (reference sequence).

The CDR3 loop is CASSSITTTNEKLFF. CDR3 sequence (DNA): TGTGCCAGCAGCTCGATAACTACAACTAATGAAAAACTGTTTTTT. The rearrangement joins TRBV7-9 to TRBJ1-4; D gene ambiguous. The CDR3 has 15 residues. V gave up 4 bases and J gave up 0 bases, with 9 bases separating them. In germline, CDR1 is SEHNR, CDR2 FQNEAQ (reference sequence).

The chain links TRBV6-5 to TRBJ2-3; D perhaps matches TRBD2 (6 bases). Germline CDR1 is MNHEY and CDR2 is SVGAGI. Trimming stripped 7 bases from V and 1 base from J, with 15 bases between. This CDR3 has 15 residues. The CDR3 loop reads CASTRGSMGTDTQYF. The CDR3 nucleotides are TGTGCCAGCACCCGGGGGTCCATGGGCACAGATACGCAGTATTTT.

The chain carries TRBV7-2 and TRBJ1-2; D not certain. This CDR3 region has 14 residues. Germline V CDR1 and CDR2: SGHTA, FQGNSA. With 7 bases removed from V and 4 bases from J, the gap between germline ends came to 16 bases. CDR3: CASISQPAGYGYTF. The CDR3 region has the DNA TGTGCCAGCATCTCACAGCCGGCGGGCTATGGCTACACCTTC.

CDR3 in amino acids: CASSATGDNEKLFF. The CDR3 DNA is TGTGCCAGCTCAGCGACAGGGGATAATGAAAAACTGTTTTTT. This chain links TRBV18 with TRBJ1-4; TRBD1 agrees at 8 bases. This CDR3 is 14 amino acids long. Germline values: CDR1 KGHSH, CDR2 LQKENI. J was trimmed by 4 bases and V by 5 bases; bases with no gene match: 3.

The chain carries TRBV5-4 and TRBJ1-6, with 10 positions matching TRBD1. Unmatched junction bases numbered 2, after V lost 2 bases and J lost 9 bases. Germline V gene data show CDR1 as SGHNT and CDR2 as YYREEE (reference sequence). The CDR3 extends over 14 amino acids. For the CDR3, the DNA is TGTGCCAGCAGCTTCCGGGACAGGGGTTCACCCCTCCACTTT. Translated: CASSFRDRGSPLHF.

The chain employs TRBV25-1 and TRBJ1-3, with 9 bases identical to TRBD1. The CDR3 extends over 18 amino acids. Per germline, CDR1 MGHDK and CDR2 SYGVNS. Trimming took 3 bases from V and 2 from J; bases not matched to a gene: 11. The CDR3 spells CASSEETLWTGAGNTIYF. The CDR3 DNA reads TGTGCCAGCAGTGAGGAAACATTGTGGACAGGGGCTGGAAACACCATATATTTT.

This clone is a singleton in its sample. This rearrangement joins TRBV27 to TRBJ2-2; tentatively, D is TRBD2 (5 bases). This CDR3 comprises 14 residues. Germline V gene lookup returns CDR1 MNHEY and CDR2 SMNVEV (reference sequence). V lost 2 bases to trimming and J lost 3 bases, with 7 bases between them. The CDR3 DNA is TGTGCCAGCAGTTTAGGGGAGTACACCGGGGAGCTGTTTTTT. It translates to CASSLGEYTGELFF.

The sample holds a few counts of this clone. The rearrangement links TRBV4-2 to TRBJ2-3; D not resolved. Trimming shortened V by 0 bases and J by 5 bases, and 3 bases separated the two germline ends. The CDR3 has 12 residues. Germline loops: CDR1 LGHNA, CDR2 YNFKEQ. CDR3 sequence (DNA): TGTGCCAGCAGCCAAGAGAGAGATACGCAGTATTTT. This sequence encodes CASSQERDTQYF.

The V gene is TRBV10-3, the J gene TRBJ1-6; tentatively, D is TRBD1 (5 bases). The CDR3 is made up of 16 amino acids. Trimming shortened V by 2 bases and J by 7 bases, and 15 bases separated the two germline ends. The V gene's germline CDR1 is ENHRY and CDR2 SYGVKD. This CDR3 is CAISELGAMGNSPLHF. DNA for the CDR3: TGTGCCATCAGTGAGCTTGGGGCCATGGGAAATTCACCCCTCCACTTT.

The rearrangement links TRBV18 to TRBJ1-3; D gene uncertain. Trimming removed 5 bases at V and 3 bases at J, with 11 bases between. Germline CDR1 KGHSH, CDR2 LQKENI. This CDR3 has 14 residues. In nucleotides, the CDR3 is TGTGCCAGCTCAGAGGCGGGTAATGGAAACACCATATATTTT. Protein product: CASSEAGNGNTIYF.

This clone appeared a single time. CDR3 in amino acids: CASGVWWGEVPNYGYTF. The DNA of the CDR3 is TGTGCCAGTGGGGTTTGGTGGGGCGAAGTACCTAACTATGGCTACACCTTC. J is TRBJ1-2 and V is TRBV19, with a tentative D call TRBD1 (5 bases). The CDR3 runs to 17 residues. The V end lost 8 bases, the J end lost 0 bases, and 22 bases lay between the germline ends. Germline values: CDR1 LNHDA, CDR2 SQIVND (reference sequence).